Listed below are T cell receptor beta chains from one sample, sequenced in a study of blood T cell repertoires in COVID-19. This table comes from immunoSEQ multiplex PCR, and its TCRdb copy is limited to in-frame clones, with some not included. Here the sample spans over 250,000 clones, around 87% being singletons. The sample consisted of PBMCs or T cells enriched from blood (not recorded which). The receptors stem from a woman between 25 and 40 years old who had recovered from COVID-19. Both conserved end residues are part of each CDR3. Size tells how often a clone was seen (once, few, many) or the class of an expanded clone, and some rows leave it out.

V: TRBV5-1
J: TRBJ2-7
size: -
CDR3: CASRSPDIGSYEQYF

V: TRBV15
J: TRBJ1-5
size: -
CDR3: CATSIESSNQPQHF

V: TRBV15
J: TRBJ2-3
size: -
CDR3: CATSNRRGGDTQYF

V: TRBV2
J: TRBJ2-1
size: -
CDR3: CASSEALRGGPFF

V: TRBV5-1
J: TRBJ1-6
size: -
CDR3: CASSLGGRGNSPLHF

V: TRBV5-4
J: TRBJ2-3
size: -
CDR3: CASSRRDRMTDTQYF

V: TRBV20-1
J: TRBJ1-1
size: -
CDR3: CSPGDNTEAFF

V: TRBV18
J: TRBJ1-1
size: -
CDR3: CASSPTGQGGTEAFF

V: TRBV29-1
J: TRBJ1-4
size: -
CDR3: CSVASLRAQGEKLFF

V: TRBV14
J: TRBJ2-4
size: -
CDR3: CASSQPGTGIDIQYF

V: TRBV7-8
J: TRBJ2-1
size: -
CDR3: CASSFRDRGYNEQFF

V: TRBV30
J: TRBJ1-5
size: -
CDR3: CAWSSTGQRNQPQHF

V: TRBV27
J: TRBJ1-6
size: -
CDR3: CASSRKTDSNSPLHF

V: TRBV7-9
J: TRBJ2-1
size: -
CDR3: CASSFVSGTVNEQFF

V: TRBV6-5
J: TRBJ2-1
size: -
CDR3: CASSPARGFDNEQFF

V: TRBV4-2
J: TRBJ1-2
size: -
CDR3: CASSQAREGDGYTF

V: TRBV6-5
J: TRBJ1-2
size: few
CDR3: CASYWGDAGYTF

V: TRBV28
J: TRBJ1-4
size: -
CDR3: CASLEGVGSEKLFF

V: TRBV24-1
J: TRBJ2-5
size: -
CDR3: CATSTIGQGGKTQYF

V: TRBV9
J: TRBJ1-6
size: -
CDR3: CASSVTQRTGGSPLHF

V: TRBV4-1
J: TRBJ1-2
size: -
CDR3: CASSQVAQGAGSDGYTF

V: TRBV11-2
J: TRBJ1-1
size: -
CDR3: CASSLDYVGPGQRNTEAFF

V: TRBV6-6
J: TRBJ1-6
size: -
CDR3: CASNRIDNSPLHF

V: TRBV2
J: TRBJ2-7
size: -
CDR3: CASSPLSAGEQYF

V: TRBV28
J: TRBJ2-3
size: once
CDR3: CASLKGADSTDTQYF

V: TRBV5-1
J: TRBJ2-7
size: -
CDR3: CASKTSGNSYEQYF

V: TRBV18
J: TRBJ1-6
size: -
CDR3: CASSLEGQVPLHF

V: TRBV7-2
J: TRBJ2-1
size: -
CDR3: CASSPRTSGGSYNEQFF

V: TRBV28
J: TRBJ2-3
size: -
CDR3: CASSLWTSGGATDTQYF

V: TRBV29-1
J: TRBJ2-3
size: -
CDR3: CSVEGGGGRDTQYF